A selection of T cell receptor beta chains follows, all from one sample in a study of shared clonotypes between healthy human individuals. Some clones are missing from TCRdb's copy, which holds only in-frame ones; the method was immunoSEQ multiplex PCR. The repertoire holds about 320,000 clones, with 87% as singletons. Sequencing was done on a sample of memory CD8+ T cells sorted from blood. The receptors here all came from a man younger than 35 in good health. Both conserved end residues are part of each CDR3. D genes are given only for firm matches.

TRBJ2-3 | TRBV29-1 | . | CSVEAPRADVGLGRTDTQYF | TGCAGCGTTGAAGCCCCAAGGGCGGACGTGGGTTTGGGGCGGACAGATACGCAGTATTTT
TRBJ2-1 | TRBV6-1 | TRBD1 | CARRTGNYNEQFF | TGTGCCAGGAGGACAGGGAATTACAATGAGCAGTTCTTC
TRBJ1-2 | TRBV6-5 | TRBD1 | CASSYSTGEANYGYTF | TGTGCCAGCAGTTACTCGACAGGGGAAGCGAACTATGGCTACACCTTC
TRBJ2-7 | TRBV2 | TRBD2 | CASSEGLAGGPYEQYF | TGTGCCAGCAGTGAAGGGCTAGCGGGGGGGCCGTACGAGCAGTACTTC
TRBJ1-5 | TRBV5-6 | . | CASSSRPQGDQPQHF | TGTGCCAGCAGCTCGCGACCTCAGGGAGATCAGCCCCAGCATTTT
TRBJ2-5 | TRBV5-4 | . | CASRLNEETQYF | TGTGCCAGCAGGCTCAACGAAGAGACCCAGTACTTC
TRBJ1-2 | TRBV5-1 | TRBD1 | CASSSGQGATWYGYTF | TGCGCCAGCAGCTCCGGACAGGGGGCAACATGGTATGGCTACACCTTC
TRBJ1-6 | TRBV11-2 | TRBD1 | CASSPGTGWSSYNSPLHF | TGTGCCAGCAGCCCTGGGACAGGGTGGAGCTCCTATAATTCACCCCTCCACTTT
TRBJ2-1 | TRBV19 | TRBD2 | CASRVGSGIYEQFF | TGTGCCAGTAGGGTAGGAAGCGGGATCTATGAGCAGTTCTTC
TRBJ2-5 | TRBV2 | . | CASVTGSIQETQYF | TGTGCCAGCGTAACGGGGTCTATCCAAGAGACCCAGTACTTC
TRBJ1-2 | TRBV9 | . | CASSVVPGSNYGYTF | TGTGCCAGCAGCGTAGTCCCGGGTTCTAACTATGGCTACACCTTC
TRBJ2-5 | TRBV4-1 | . | CASSQEVGTLQETQYF | TGCGCCAGCAGCCAAGAAGTGGGGACACTCCAAGAGACCCAGTACTTC
TRBJ2-3 | TRBV5-6 | . | CASSLSLAADTQYF | TGTGCCAGCAGCTTGTCCCTAGCTGCAGATACGCAGTATTTT
TRBJ1-5 | TRBV30 | . | CAWSVRGQFGQPQHF | TGTGCCTGGAGTGTAAGAGGACAGTTTGGTCAGCCCCAGCATTTT
TRBJ2-3 | TRBV19 | . | CASSMSSGYYTDTQYF | TGTGCCAGTAGTATGTCGAGCGGGTACTACACAGATACGCAGTATTTT